The 2 T cell receptor beta chains presented below share a single source sample, sequenced in a study of T cells after yellow fever vaccination. Using its own MiXCR run on the 5' RACE reads, TCRdb lists one record per CDR3 protein. The table includes some 500,000 distinct CDR3 sequences, roughly 13% detected once. Here the sequenced sample was PBMCs, taken on the day of the yellow fever booster vaccination. The receptors originated from a man aged 25-40 years who received the YFV17D yellow fever vaccine.

This clonotype was counted a few times. The V call is TRBV12-3 or TRBV12-4, the J call TRBJ2-5, with 9 positions matching TRBD2. The V gene end was trimmed by 5 bases and the J gene end by 4 bases; junction bases not matched to a gene: 8. The CDR3 is made up of 15 amino acids. Here the CDR3 reads CASSPNSGSGETQYF. The CDR3 DNA reads TGTGCCAGCAGTCCAAATAGCGGGAGTGGAGAGACCCAGTACTTC.

This clonotype was found a few times. The chain uses TRBV12-3 or TRBV12-4 and TRBJ1-5, with a weak D call TRBD1 (6 bases). This CDR3 comprises 14 residues. V lost 5 bases and J lost 0, with 8 bases in between. The CDR3 sequence is CASSNRDSNQPQHF. The CDR3 DNA reads TGTGCCAGCAGTAACAGGGATAGCAATCAGCCCCAGCATTTT.